This TCR beta chain appears in the sequencing data of a study of T cell responses to AZD1222 COVID-19 vaccine. The repertoire was sequenced with immunoSEQ multiplex PCR; TCRdb's copy has only in-frame clones and lacks some. The sample contains 57,000 or so clones, over 70% of which appear only once. Points from the study as a whole: Repertoires in all cases were sampled only once the peak T cell response had passed. Spike-specific TCR repertoires showed rising breadth and depth after two AZD1222 doses. In the spike-specific TCR repertoire, nearly half reportedly target unmutated variant regions.

A remark on this clone: Its antigen remains unknown.

The V end lost 0 bases, the J end lost 3 bases, and 12 bases lay between the germline ends. The CDR3 runs to 15 residues. From germline, CDR1 is SGHAT and CDR2 FQNNGV. The sample in question was peripheral blood, obtained on day 0 of AZD1222 vaccination. This chain connects TRBV11-2 to TRBJ2-7; TRBD2 is a possible D gene (5 bases). This TCR was recovered from an adult in good health. The DNA for the CDR3 is TGTGCCAGCAGCTTAGACGCGGGCTTCGGCTACGAGCAGTACTTC. It translates to CASSLDAGFGYEQYF.